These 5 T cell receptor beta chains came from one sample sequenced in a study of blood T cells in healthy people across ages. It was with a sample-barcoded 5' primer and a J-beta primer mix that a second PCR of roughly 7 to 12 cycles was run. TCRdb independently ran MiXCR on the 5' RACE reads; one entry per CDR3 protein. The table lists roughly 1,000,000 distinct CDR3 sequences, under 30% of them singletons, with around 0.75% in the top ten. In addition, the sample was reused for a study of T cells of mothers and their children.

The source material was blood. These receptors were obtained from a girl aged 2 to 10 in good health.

CDR3 amino acids: CSVSGSLPNGYTF. CDR3 bases: TGCAGCGTCTCGGGATCCCTGCCTAATGGCTACACCTTC. J is TRBJ1-2 and V is TRBV29-1, with D unresolved. V dropped 6 bases and J dropped 6 bases, with 17 bases sitting between them. This CDR3 is built from 13 residues. Germline V gene data show CDR1 as SQVTM and CDR2 as ANQGSEA.

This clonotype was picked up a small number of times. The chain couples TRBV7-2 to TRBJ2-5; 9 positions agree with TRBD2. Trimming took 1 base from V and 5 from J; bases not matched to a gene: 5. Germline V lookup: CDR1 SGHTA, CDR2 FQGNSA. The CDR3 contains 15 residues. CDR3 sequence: CASSLGGRGGETQYF. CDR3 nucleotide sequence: TGTGCCAGCAGCTTAGGCGGGAGGGGTGGGGAGACCCAGTACTTC.

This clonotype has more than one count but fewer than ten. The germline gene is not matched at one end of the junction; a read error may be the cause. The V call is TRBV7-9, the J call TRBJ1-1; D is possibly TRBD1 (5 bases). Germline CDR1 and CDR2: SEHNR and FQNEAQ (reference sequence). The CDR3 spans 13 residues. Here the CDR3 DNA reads TGTGCTGGAGGGACCGGGATGAACACTGAAGCTCTCTTT. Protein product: CAGGTGMNTEALF.

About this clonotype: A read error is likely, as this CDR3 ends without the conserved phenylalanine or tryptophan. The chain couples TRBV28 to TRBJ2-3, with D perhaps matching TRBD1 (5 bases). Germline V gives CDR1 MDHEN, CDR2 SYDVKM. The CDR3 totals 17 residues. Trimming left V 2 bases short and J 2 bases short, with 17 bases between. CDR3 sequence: CASSLIPQGPNTDTQYS. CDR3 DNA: TGTGCCAGCAGTTTAATCCCCCAGGGTCCGAACACAGATACGCAGTATTCT.

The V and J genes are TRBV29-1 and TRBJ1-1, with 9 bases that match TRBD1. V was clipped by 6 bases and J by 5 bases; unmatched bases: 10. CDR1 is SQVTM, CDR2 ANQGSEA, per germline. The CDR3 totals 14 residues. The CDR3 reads CSVGMRQGETEAFF. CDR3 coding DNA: TGCAGCGTCGGTATGCGACAGGGGGAGACTGAAGCTTTCTTT.